Sequencing of this TCR beta chain was carried out in a study of T cells in Graves' hyperthyroidism and ophthalmopathy. Overall study: Peripheral blood was acquired at first diagnosis, ahead of any therapy whatsoever. Study-level points and caveats: Ophthalmopathy was told apart from stable hyperthyroidism by a 13 V-J model.

The CDR3 regions of TCR beta were amplified from RNA transcripts. Using the HTBI primer set, a first-round RT-PCR was run on the TCR CDR3. In TCRdb, the multiplex PCR reads were re-called with MiXCR into one record per CDR3 protein. The data show fewer than 600,000 distinct CDR3 sequences, over 13% seen once. Germline CDR1 is DFQATT and CDR2 is SNEGSKA (reference sequence). The CDR3 totals 13 residues. Trimming removed 0 bases from V and 6 bases from J, with 9 bases in between. This clonotype appeared many times. Its antigen is not identified. The hyperthyroidism patients had all been newly diagnosed, and their disease duration was under 2 months. Their ages ranged from 18 to 65 years. Patients having uncontrolled infection, another autoimmune disease, pregnancy or lactation were not included.

The receptor was isolated from a woman between 18 and 30 years old with Graves' hyperthyroidism. The V call is TRBV20-1, the J call TRBJ1-5; D not certain. Specimen: blood. The CDR3 DNA is TGCAGTGCTAGAGAGGTCGGAAGTCAGCCCCAGCATTTT. As protein: CSAREVGSQPQHF.